Reported below is one TCR beta chain. Amplified TCR beta CDR3 regions derived from RNA transcripts. The HTBI set primed first-round TCR CDR3 RT-PCR. TCRdb ran MiXCR on the multiplex PCR reads and lists one entry per CDR3 protein. Of hundreds of thousands of distinct CDR3 sequences in the sample, about 20% were seen once. CDR3 length: 13 amino acids. Between the trimmed V and J ends, which lost 0 bases and 5 bases, there was a span of 7 bases. The germline gives CDR1 LNHNV, CDR2 YYDKDF (reference sequence). The data stem from a study of T cells in Graves' hyperthyroidism and ophthalmopathy. The chain recombines TRBV15 with TRBJ1-2; possibly TRBD1 for D (5 bases). This TCR came from a man aged 30 to 45 with Graves' ophthalmopathy. The sequenced sample consisted of blood. In nucleotides, the CDR3 is TGTGCCACCAGCAGAGACGCAGGGTATGGCTACACCTTC. Translation gives CATSRDAGYGYTF.